A single T cell receptor (beta chain) is shown here with its context. Its antigen remains unknown. Unique molecular identifiers were incorporated when the TCRbeta library was constructed. TCRdb independently ran MiXCR on the PCR reads; one entry per CDR3 protein. The sample lists under 250,000 distinct CDR3 sequences, around 25% occurring once. This specimen comes from a study of T-cell reconstitution after alpha-beta-depleted transplantation in children. Study results and caveats: A year post-transplant, T-cell counts and diversity derived mostly from newly produced T cells. Reportedly, roughly two months post-transplant, alpha-beta T cells arose from several hundred expanded graft clones.

The junction had 7 bases not matched to a gene; V was cut back by 2 bases and J by 3 bases. The CDR3 runs 15 residues. The germline gives CDR1 LGHNA, CDR2 YSLEER. This specimen was PBMCs, mostly from graft donor cells, taken 360 days after TCRalphabeta/CD19-depleted stem cell transplant. The chain couples TRBV4-3 to TRBJ2-7; 7 bases align to TRBD2. The clonotype was recovered from a female patient aged 2 to 10 who had a stem cell transplant for congenital amegakaryocytic thrombocytopenia, so the T cells may come from the graft donor. The CDR3 nucleotides read TGCGCCAGCAGCCAACTCGCTAGCGGAGGCTACGAGCAGTACTTC. Translated, it gives CASSQLASGGYEQYF.